A selection of T cell receptor beta chains follows, all from one sample in a study of T-cell reconstitution after alpha-beta-depleted transplantation in children. TCRdb reprocessed the PCR reads with MiXCR, giving one entry per CDR3 protein. The sample shows about 980,000 distinct CDR3 sequences, about 26% of them seen only once. The specimen was PBMCs, mostly from graft donor cells, collected 360 days after TCRalphabeta/CD19-depleted stem cell transplant. The receptors stem from a boy younger than two who had a stem cell transplant for SCID, so the T cells may come from the graft donor. Both conserved end residues are part of each CDR3. A D gene is named only where the DNA matches it firmly. Only some rows state a clone size, as once, few, many or a class for expanded clones.

D: NA; size: many; J: TRBJ1-1; V: TRBV29-1; DNA: TGCAGCGCCCGGACAGCGAACACTGAAGCTTTCTTT; CDR3: CSARTANTEAFF
D: NA; size: NA; J: TRBJ2-7; V: TRBV4-2; DNA: TGTGCCAGCAGCCCCGGGGGACCCCGCTCCTACGAGCAGTACTTC; CDR3: CASSPGGPRSYEQYF
D: TRBD2; size: NA; J: TRBJ2-3; V: TRBV12-3/TRBV12-4; DNA: TGTGCCAGCAGTCGTCCCGCACTAGCGGGGGGAGGGGGCACAGATACGCAGTATTTT; CDR3: CASSRPALAGGGGTDTQYF
D: NA; size: NA; J: TRBJ1-6; V: TRBV6-1; DNA: TGTGCCAGCAGTGAACCCAGGGGCCTCCTCTATAATTCACCCCTCCACTTT; CDR3: CASSEPRGLLYNSPLHF
D: NA; size: NA; J: TRBJ2-7; V: TRBV20-1; DNA: TGCAGTGTTATGGGGGAGCCAGCCTACGAGCAGTACTTC; CDR3: CSVMGEPAYEQYF
D: TRBD1; size: few; J: TRBJ1-5; V: TRBV6-1; DNA: TGTGCCAGCAGTGAACCGGCACAGGGGCGTAATCAGCCCCAGCATTTT; CDR3: CASSEPAQGRNQPQHF
D: NA; size: few; J: TRBJ2-7; V: TRBV4-1; DNA: TGCGCCAGCAGCCAGAACATTAGGGGGGCGGGAGAGCAGTACTTC; CDR3: CASSQNIRGAGEQYF
D: TRBD1; size: NA; J: TRBJ2-7; V: TRBV27; DNA: TGTGCCAGCAGAAAGAGAACAGGGGGCTTGAACTACGAGCAGTACTTC; CDR3: CASRKRTGGLNYEQYF
D: NA; size: NA; J: TRBJ2-7; V: TRBV6-2/TRBV6-3; DNA: TGTGCCAGCAGTTACTGGGACCCACGGAGCTCCTACGAGCAGTACTTC; CDR3: CASSYWDPRSSYEQYF
D: NA; size: NA; J: TRBJ2-3; V: TRBV29-1; DNA: TGCAGCGTAGGTCTCCCAGATACGCAGTATTTT; CDR3: CSVGLPDTQYF
D: TRBD2; size: NA; J: TRBJ2-1; V: TRBV5-1; DNA: TGCGCCAGCAGCCACGGGACTAGCGGGGGCGGGAGCTCCTACAATGAGCAGTTCTTC; CDR3: CASSHGTSGGGSSYNEQFF
D: TRBD1; size: few; J: TRBJ2-1; V: TRBV20-1; DNA: TGCAGTGCGAGCCCCGGGACAGGGGCCTACAATGAGCAGTTCTTC; CDR3: CSASPGTGAYNEQFF
D: NA; size: once; J: TRBJ2-1; V: TRBV12-3/TRBV12-4; DNA: TGTGCCAGCAGTTTATGGAACTCCTACAATGAGCAGTTCTTC; CDR3: CASSLWNSYNEQFF
D: NA; size: NA; J: TRBJ1-1; V: TRBV28; DNA: TGTGCCAGCAGTTTCTGGGGGGGGGGAATGAACACTGAAGCTTTCTTT; CDR3: CASSFWGGGMNTEAFF
D: NA; size: NA; J: TRBJ1-2; V: TRBV29-1; DNA: TGCAGCGTTGGTCGACGGGGGAGGGACTATGGCTACACCTTC; CDR3: CSVGRRGRDYGYTF
D: NA; size: once; J: TRBJ2-3; V: TRBV11-2; DNA: TGTGCCAGCAGCTTTTCTTCGGCGGAAACAGATACGCAGTATTTT; CDR3: CASSFSSAETDTQYF
D: NA; size: NA; J: TRBJ1-5; V: TRBV6-5; DNA: TGTGCCAGCAGTTACAGGCAGGGTGTTCAGCCCCAGCATTTT; CDR3: CASSYRQGVQPQHF
D: NA; size: NA; J: TRBJ1-1; V: TRBV5-1; DNA: TGCGCCAGCAGCTTAAACGCGGACAGTATCTTCTTT; CDR3: CASSLNADSIFF
D: NA; size: NA; J: TRBJ1-3; V: TRBV7-8; DNA: TGTGCCAGCAGCTTCATGAGGCTCCCCGGAAACACCATATATTTT; CDR3: CASSFMRLPGNTIYF
D: NA; size: few; J: TRBJ2-1; V: TRBV20-1; DNA: TGCAGTGCTACGACCTGGACTACCCTCTACAATGAGCAGTTCTTC; CDR3: CSATTWTTLYNEQFF
D: TRBD1; size: NA; J: TRBJ1-2; V: TRBV9; DNA: TGTGCCAGCACCGGGACAGGGCATCCTAGCTATGGCTACACCTTC; CDR3: CASTGTGHPSYGYTF
D: NA; size: few; J: TRBJ2-5; V: TRBV18; DNA: TGTGCCAGCTCACACCTTCAGGATACGTACCAAGAGACCCAGTACTTC; CDR3: CASSHLQDTYQETQYF
D: TRBD2; size: few; J: TRBJ2-5; V: TRBV9; DNA: TGTGCCAGCAGCGTGGGTCCGGCTAGCGGGGGCGACCAAGAGACCCAGTACTTC; CDR3: CASSVGPASGGDQETQYF
D: NA; size: few; J: TRBJ2-2; V: TRBV3-1; DNA: TGTGCCAGCAGCCAGACCCGGGAGCTGTTTTTT; CDR3: CASSQTRELFF
D: NA; size: NA; J: TRBJ1-2; V: TRBV12-3/TRBV12-4; DNA: TGTGCCAGCGGCTTGGGGCTGGGGGGTAAGGCTAGCGGCTACACCTTC; CDR3: CASGLGLGGKASGYTF
D: NA; size: NA; J: TRBJ2-3; V: TRBV9; DNA: TGTGCCAGCAGCAAACCACTAGGCGTGCCAGATACGCAGTATTTT; CDR3: CASSKPLGVPDTQYF
D: NA; size: once; J: TRBJ1-2; V: TRBV5-1; DNA: TGCGCCAGCAGCTTGGGCAGGTCGTTTGGCTACACCTTC; CDR3: CASSLGRSFGYTF
D: NA; size: NA; J: TRBJ2-7; V: TRBV12-3/TRBV12-4; DNA: TGTGCCAGCAGTTTCCTGGGGTTGAGAGCAGGCGAGCAGTACTTC; CDR3: CASSFLGLRAGEQYF
D: TRBD1; size: once; J: TRBJ2-2; V: TRBV6-2/TRBV6-3; DNA: TGTGCCAGCAGTTACGACGTACCGGGACAGGGGAACACCGGGGAGCTGTTTTTT; CDR3: CASSYDVPGQGNTGELFF
D: NA; size: NA; J: TRBJ2-7; V: TRBV28; DNA: TGTGCCAGCAGTCTTTCTCTTTCGAGCTCCTACGAGCAGTACTTC; CDR3: CASSLSLSSSYEQYF
D: NA; size: NA; J: TRBJ1-5; V: TRBV7-8; DNA: TGTGCCAGCAGCTTATACTTCAGGACTCCAGATAATCAGCCCCAGCATTTT; CDR3: CASSLYFRTPDNQPQHF
D: NA; size: few; J: TRBJ1-1; V: TRBV29-1; DNA: TGCAGCGTAGGACCAGGGAACACTGAAGCTTTCTTT; CDR3: CSVGPGNTEAFF
D: TRBD2; size: NA; J: TRBJ2-1; V: TRBV2; DNA: TGTGCGAGCGGGGGGCGGAGGGGTTACAATGAGCAGTTCTTC; CDR3: CASGGRRGYNEQFF
D: NA; size: NA; J: TRBJ2-1; V: TRBV15; DNA: TGTGCCACCAGCAGAGGTCTAATTACCTACAATGAGCAGTTCTTC; CDR3: CATSRGLITYNEQFF
D: TRBD1; size: NA; J: TRBJ2-7; V: TRBV5-1; DNA: TGCGCCAGCAGCTTGGCCGCCGGGACAGGGACCCACGAGCAGTACTTC; CDR3: CASSLAAGTGTHEQYF
D: NA; size: NA; J: TRBJ2-1; V: TRBV4-2; DNA: TGTGCCAGCAGCCAAGATTGGGCCAGGGCCTACAATGAGCAGTTCTTC; CDR3: CASSQDWARAYNEQFF
D: NA; size: NA; J: TRBJ1-5; V: TRBV20-1; DNA: TGCAGTGCCCAAGGTCGGGGACTAGAACGCAATCAGCCCCAGCATTTT; CDR3: CSAQGRGLERNQPQHF
D: TRBD1; size: NA; J: TRBJ2-3; V: TRBV4-2; DNA: TGTGCCAGCAGCCAAGTCCAGGGGGCTGGAAAGACAGATACGCAGTATTTT; CDR3: CASSQVQGAGKTDTQYF
D: TRBD2; size: few; J: TRBJ2-1; V: TRBV4-1; DNA: TGCGCCAGCAGCCAAGATGCGGGAGTAGTCTACAATGAGCAGTTCTTC; CDR3: CASSQDAGVVYNEQFF
D: TRBD2; size: few; J: TRBJ2-3; V: TRBV20-1; DNA: TGCAGTGCTGGACCGGGACTAGCTGTTGATACGCAGTATTTT; CDR3: CSAGPGLAVDTQYF
D: TRBD1; size: few; J: TRBJ1-2; V: TRBV12-3/TRBV12-4; DNA: TGTGCCAGCAGTTTATCTACCCGTGGACAGGGGAAAGGCTACACCTTC; CDR3: CASSLSTRGQGKGYTF
D: NA; size: NA; J: TRBJ2-4; V: TRBV29-1; DNA: TGCAGCGTTGAACATAGAGCCGGGGCCAAAAACATTCAGTACTTC; CDR3: CSVEHRAGAKNIQYF
D: NA; size: NA; J: TRBJ2-7; V: TRBV12-3/TRBV12-4; DNA: TGTGCCAGCAGTTTACCCAGGGGCTACGAGCAGTACTTC; CDR3: CASSLPRGYEQYF
D: TRBD2; size: NA; J: TRBJ2-5; V: TRBV5-1; DNA: TGCGCCAGCAGCCCGGGACTAGCGCCAGAGACCCAGTACTTC; CDR3: CASSPGLAPETQYF
D: TRBD1; size: NA; J: TRBJ2-1; V: TRBV6-1; DNA: TGTGCCAGCAGAATACGTGGACAGGGTACCTGGGGTGAGCAGTTCTTC; CDR3: CASRIRGQGTWGEQFF
D: TRBD1; size: NA; J: TRBJ2-7; V: TRBV29-1; DNA: TGCAGCGTTGGATCCCGGGACAGAATTTTCTACGAGCAGTACTTC; CDR3: CSVGSRDRIFYEQYF
D: TRBD1; size: NA; J: TRBJ2-2; V: TRBV5-1; DNA: TGCGCCAGCCAAAAGGTCCACAGGGGTGGTACCGGGGAGCTGTTTTTT; CDR3: CASQKVHRGGTGELFF
D: TRBD1; size: once; J: TRBJ1-1; V: TRBV12-3/TRBV12-4; DNA: TGTGCCAGCAGTTTAGGTCAGGGGGCGACGGGCACTGAAGCTTTCTTT; CDR3: CASSLGQGATGTEAFF
D: NA; size: NA; J: TRBJ2-3; V: TRBV5-6; DNA: TGTGCCAGCAGCTTCCGACAGGTCACTAGCACAGATACGCAGTATTTT; CDR3: CASSFRQVTSTDTQYF
D: TRBD2; size: NA; J: TRBJ2-3; V: TRBV27; DNA: TGTGCCAGCAGTTTAAGATCCAGCGGGGGGGCCGCAGATACGCAGTATTTT; CDR3: CASSLRSSGGAADTQYF
D: TRBD2; size: NA; J: TRBJ2-3; V: TRBV9; DNA: TGTGCCAGCAGCGAGCGGGGGCAAAGCACAGATACGCAGTATTTT; CDR3: CASSERGQSTDTQYF